A selection of T cell receptor beta chains follows, all from one sample in a study of cytomegalovirus exposure and HLA in healthy donors. TCRdb keeps only in-frame clones here, not all; method: immunoSEQ multiplex PCR. The sample contains 120,000 to 150,000 clones, about four fifths of which appear only once. Material for sequencing was PBMCs. Every receptor here comes from a male donor in good health and CMV-seronegative. CDR3s include the opening cysteine and the closing phenylalanine or tryptophan. Each record gives: clone size, V gene, J gene, D gene, CDR3 length, CDR3 protein, CDR3 DNA. D genes are given only for firm matches. Where a row states a size, it is once, few, many or the class of an expanded clone; other rows omit it.

>once|TRBV5-1|TRBJ2-3|-|13
CASSEGGPDTQYF
TGCGCCAGCAGTGAGGGAGGACCAGATACGCAGTATTTT
>-|TRBV4-3|TRBJ2-2|TRBD2|16
CASSQGLAGNTGELFF
TGCGCCAGCAGCCAAGGACTAGCGGGTAACACCGGGGAGCTGTTTTTT
>-|TRBV13|TRBJ2-7|-|14
CASSGPLRAYEQYF
TGTGCCAGCAGCGGGCCTCTCAGGGCCTACGAGCAGTACTTC
>-|TRBV12-5|TRBJ1-3|-|12
CASDMGLDTIYF
TGTGCTAGTGACATGGGACTAGACACCATATATTTT
>-|TRBV10-2|TRBJ2-1|-|15
CASSDSRGSYNEQFF
TGCGCCAGCAGCGATTCGAGGGGGAGTTACAATGAGCAGTTCTTC
>-|TRBV5-4|TRBJ1-3|-|13
CASSLSGGNTIYF
TGTGCCAGCAGCTTATCGGGTGGAAACACCATATATTTT
>few|TRBV7-6|TRBJ2-1|-|19
CASSLAIEEEQLLYNEQFF
TGTGCCAGCAGCTTAGCAATTGAGGAGGAACAGTTACTCTACAATGAGCAGTTCTTC
>once|TRBV9|TRBJ2-1|-|15
CASSVGSSSYNEQFF
TGTGCCAGCAGCGTAGGTTCGAGCTCCTACAATGAGCAGTTCTTC
>-|TRBV5-6|TRBJ2-7|TRBD2|16
CASSIGTSGYFYEQYF
TGTGCCAGCAGCATCGGGACTAGCGGGTATTTTTACGAGCAGTACTTC
>-|TRBV9|TRBJ2-1|TRBD2|15
CASSVAPSGSHEQFF
TGTGCCAGCAGCGTGGCCCCTAGCGGGAGCCATGAGCAGTTCTTC
>few|TRBV2|TRBJ1-1|-|11
CATRQPTEAFF
TGTGCCACCCGACAGCCTACTGAAGCTTTCTTT
>-|TRBV14|TRBJ2-7|-|14
CASSLGGGAYEQYF
TGTGCCAGCAGCCTAGGTGGAGGGGCCTACGAGCAGTACTTC
>few|TRBV11-2|TRBJ2-5|-|14
CASRIAVGRETQYF
TGTGCCAGCAGGATAGCGGTAGGGAGAGAGACCCAGTACTTC
>-|TRBV28|TRBJ1-3|-|14
CASSFQGTRNTIYF
TGTGCCAGCAGTTTTCAGGGGACGAGAAACACCATATATTTT
>few|TRBV7-6|TRBJ1-2|-|15
CASSLERGLNYGYTF
TGTGCCAGCAGCTTAGAAAGGGGCCTTAACTATGGCTACACCTTC
>-|TRBV30|TRBJ1-1|TRBD1|15
CAWSDGTGEATEAFF
TGTGCCTGGAGTGACGGGACAGGGGAGGCCACTGAAGCTTTCTTT
>-|TRBV19|TRBJ2-7|TRBD2|17
CASSSSGFSLAFYEQYF
TGTGCCAGTAGCTCTAGCGGTTTCTCCCTGGCCTTCTACGAGCAGTACTTC
>-|TRBV29-1|TRBJ2-3|TRBD2|14
CSVELAGDLDTQYF
TGCAGCGTTGAGCTAGCGGGAGATTTAGATACGCAGTATTTT
>-|TRBV7-8|TRBJ2-5|TRBD1|14
CASSPTGTGMAQYF
TGTGCCAGCAGCCCCACCGGGACAGGGATGGCCCAGTACTTC
>few|TRBV30|TRBJ2-2|TRBD2|14
CAGTSGRKHRGAVF
TGTGCCGGGACTAGCGGGAGGAAACACCGGGGAGCTGTTTTT